This entry lists 28 T cell receptor beta chains sequenced from one sample in a study of cytomegalovirus exposure and HLA in healthy donors. PCR amplification relied on 60 Vbeta primers (plus 13 Jbeta primers). This table comes from immunoSEQ multiplex PCR, and its TCRdb copy is limited to in-frame clones, with some not included. The data hold some 110,000 clones, with around 74% observed a single time. Sequencing was done on a sample of PBMCs. These receptors were taken from a man between 35 and 55 years old in good health and CMV-seronegative.

The chain links TRBV28 to TRBJ2-7; 9 bases are a match to TRBD1. J was trimmed by 6 bases and V by 4 bases; bases with no gene match: 10. This CDR3 is 15 amino acids long. CDR1 is MDHEN, CDR2 SYDVKM, per germline. In DNA form, the CDR3 reads TGTGCCAGCAGTTGGGGGGGGACAGGGCATCGCGAGCAGTACTTC. It yields the protein CASSWGGTGHREQYF.

This clone was seen a handful of times. The V and J genes are TRBV5-8 and TRBJ2-5, with TRBD1 identical over 9 bases. J lost 1 base, V lost 0 bases, and 1 base had no gene match. The germline CDR1 and CDR2 sequences are SGHTS and YDEGEE. The CDR3 runs 15 residues. The CDR3, as DNA: TGTGCCAGCAGCTTGGGACAGGGGGGCCAAGAGACCCAGTACTTC. Translation: CASSLGQGGQETQYF.

The chain combines TRBV6-1 with TRBJ1-5, with D tentatively TRBD1 (6 bases). The germline CDR1 and CDR2 sequences are MNHNS and SASEGT. The CDR3 totals 15 residues. V lost 4 bases and J lost 4, with 14 bases in between. CDR3 sequence: CASSGHGGLNQPQHF. As DNA, the CDR3 is TGTGCCAGCAGTGGGCACGGGGGGCTAAATCAGCCCCAGCATTTT.

The chain employs TRBV4-1 and TRBJ2-7, with no clear D. Germline assignment: CDR1 MGHRA and CDR2 YSYEKL. Trimming cost V 1 base and J 7 bases, with 17 bases left between them. The CDR3 covers 15 residues. DNA of the CDR3: TGCGCCAGCAGCCAAGCATCGTCATTCGGTTGGGAGCAGTACTTC. This translates into CASSQASSFGWEQYF.

V is TRBV30 and J is TRBJ2-1; no clear D. The length of the CDR3 is 11 residues. V gave up 3 bases and J gave up 9 bases, with 9 bases separating them. Germline V lookup: CDR1 GTSNPN, CDR2 SVGIG (reference sequence). CDR3 region: CAWSSASEQFF. As DNA, the CDR3 is TGTGCCTGGAGCAGTGCAAGTGAGCAGTTCTTC. The full variable domain, its missing parts supplied by reference TRBV30 and TRBJ2-1, is SQTIHQWPATLVQPVGSPLSLECTVEGTSNPNLYWYRQAAGRGLQLLFYSVGIGQISSEVPQNLSASRPQDRQFILSSKKLLLSDSGFYLCAWSSASEQFFGPGTRLTVL.

V is TRBV13 and J is TRBJ1-1; D uncertain. The CDR3 runs 13 residues. Between the trimmed V and J ends, which lost 4 bases and 0 bases, there was a span of 6 bases. The germline V gene has CDR1 PRHDT and CDR2 FYEKMQ (reference sequence). This chain's CDR3 is CASSSTLNTEAFF. CDR3 nucleotide sequence: TGTGCCAGCAGCTCCACACTGAACACTGAAGCTTTCTTT.

The V and J genes are TRBV9 and TRBJ1-1; 7 nucleotides align to TRBD1. The CDR3 length is 14 residues. The germline gives CDR1 SGDLS, CDR2 YYNGEE. J gave up 7 bases and V 3 bases, and 9 bases lay outside the gene matches. The chain's CDR3 is CASSDSGTENEAFF. The CDR3 DNA reads TGTGCCAGCAGCGACTCCGGGACAGAAAATGAAGCTTTCTTT.

The rearrangement links TRBV18 to TRBJ1-1; D is uncertain. V lost 3 bases to trimming and J lost 1 base, with 18 bases between them. CDR1 is KGHSH and CDR2 is LQKENI in the germline V gene. There are 17 residues in the CDR3. The CDR3 DNA reads TGTGCCAGCTCACCCATCGAGGGAAGGGCCCCGAACACTGAAGCTTTCTTT. Its translation: CASSPIEGRAPNTEAFF.

In its sample, this clone was seen a few times. The chain carries TRBV6-1 and TRBJ1-2; D gene uncertain. The CDR3 is 13 amino acids. Trimming cost V 6 bases and J 2 bases, with 10 bases left between them. From germline, CDR1 is MNHNS and CDR2 SASEGT. Here the CDR3 DNA reads TGTGCCAGCAGCCACGGGAAAAACTATGGCTACACCTTC. This encodes CASSHGKNYGYTF.

This clone has only one observation. V is TRBV4-1 and J is TRBJ2-5; D perhaps matches TRBD2 (6 bases). In germline, CDR1 is MGHRA, CDR2 YSYEKL. Trimming took off 5 bases at V and 2 bases at J, with 15 bases between the two ends. CDR3 size: 15 residues. The CDR3 sequence: CASSRGGESQETQYF. In DNA, the CDR3 is TGCGCCAGCAGCAGGGGCGGGGAGAGTCAAGAGACCCAGTACTTC.

The chain links TRBV7-2 to TRBJ2-1; D possibly corresponds to TRBD2 (6 bases). This CDR3 region has 12 residues. From germline, CDR1 is SGHTA and CDR2 FQGNSA. Deletions cut 4 bases from V and 12 bases from J, with 13 bases between. The CDR3 spells CASSSERVGQFF. The DNA of the CDR3 is TGTGCCAGCAGCTCGGAGCGGGTCGGGCAGTTCTTC.

The chain employs TRBV9 and TRBJ2-7; 10 nucleotides align to TRBD2. The V segment lost 2 bases and the J segment 2 bases; nucleotides outside the gene matches: 10. The CDR3 sequence is 17 residues long. CDR1 is SGDLS and CDR2 is YYNGEE in the germline V gene. CDR3 region: CASSVGSGRQTPYEQYF. The CDR3 DNA sequence: TGTGCCAGCAGCGTTGGTAGCGGGAGGCAAACCCCCTACGAGCAGTACTTC.

The chain carries TRBV2 and TRBJ2-2; perhaps TRBD1 as D (6 bases). The CDR3 is 15 amino acids. Trimming took off 3 bases at V and 4 bases at J, with 12 bases between the two ends. CDR1 and CDR2 (germline): SNHLY, FYNNEI. DNA of the CDR3: TGTGCCAGCAGTGACCCGGGACACATCACCGGGGAGCTGTTTTTT. Its translation is CASSDPGHITGELFF.

The chain has TRBV4-1 and TRBJ2-7, with D possibly being TRBD2 (5 bases). From germline, CDR1 is MGHRA and CDR2 YSYEKL. With 0 bases removed from V and 12 bases from J, the gap between germline ends came to 9 bases. The CDR3 is made up of 11 amino acids. CDR3 sequence (DNA): TGCGCCAGCAGCCAAGATAGCGAGACGTACTTC. Amino acid sequence: CASSQDSETYF.

J is TRBJ1-3 and V is TRBV6-1; a weak D match, TRBD1 (5 bases). The V gene lost 0 bases and the J gene lost 4 bases, with 10 bases spanning the gap. CDR3 length equals 15 residues. From germline, CDR1 is MNHNS and CDR2 SASEGT. The CDR3 bases are TGTGCCAGCAGTGAAGCCTCCCAGGGCGGAAACACCATATATTTT. It translates to CASSEASQGGNTIYF.

This clone was seen just once. CDR3 coding DNA: TGTGCCAGCAGTTACTACAAGTCTCTGAACACTGAAGCTTTCTTT. It yields the protein CASSYYKSLNTEAFF. The chain uses TRBV6-5 and TRBJ1-1; D remains ambiguous. The CDR3 covers 15 residues. CDR1 MNHEY and CDR2 SVGAGI come from the germline V gene. The V end lost 1 base, the J end lost 0 bases, and 9 bases lay between the germline ends.

The V gene is TRBV11-3, the J gene TRBJ2-1; 7 positions agree with TRBD1. J was trimmed by 5 bases and V by 1 base; bases with no gene match: 17. Germline assignment: CDR1 SGHNT and CDR2 YENEEA. The CDR3 consists of 19 residues. DNA for the CDR3: TGTGCCAGCAGCTTAGGCAGGGGGTGGGGCCCCAGCTCGGACAATGAGCAGTTCTTC. This translates into CASSLGRGWGPSSDNEQFF.

The rearrangement links TRBV7-7 to TRBJ1-5; D perhaps matches TRBD1 (5 bases). The CDR3 contains 14 residues. Looked up from germline, CDR1 is SSHAT and CDR2 is FNYEAQ (reference sequence). Trimming cost V 6 bases and J 6 bases, with 15 bases left between them. CDR3 nucleotides: TGTGCCAGCAGACGTCGACAGATACTTCAGCCCCAGCATTTT. This gives the protein CASRRRQILQPQHF.

A few counts support this clone. The V and J genes are TRBV25-1 and TRBJ1-1; perhaps TRBD1 as D (6 bases). The germline V and J ends were trimmed by 4 bases and 3 bases, with 18 bases remaining between them. Germline V CDR1 and CDR2: MGHDK, SYGVNS. The CDR3 length is 16 residues. The CDR3 sequence: CASSGWGQRRDTEAFF. CDR3 DNA: TGTGCCAGCAGTGGGTGGGGGCAGAGACGGGACACTGAAGCTTTCTTT.

The chain combines TRBV6-5 with TRBJ2-5, with a possible D match to TRBD1 (6 bases). The assigned J gene may be wrong: the sequence end matches TRBJ2-7 better. The CDR3 has 14 residues. The germline CDR1 and CDR2 sequences are MNHEY and SVGAGI. CDR3 region: CASSYGRGPYEQYF. The CDR3, as DNA: TGTGCCAGCAGTTACGGCAGGGGCCCCTACGAGCAGTACTTC.

This clone was seen a single time. J is TRBJ1-6 and V is TRBV18; 7 bases are a match to TRBD1. Trimming cost V 4 bases and J 5 bases; bases outside gene matches: 5. This CDR3 spans 15 amino acids. Germline lookup yields CDR1 KGHSH and CDR2 LQKENI. The CDR3 nucleotides are TGTGCCAGCTCACTGGGGGACAGCAATAATTCACCCCTCCACTTT. Residues: CASSLGDSNNSPLHF.

The CDR3 is CASSYSAGQNEKLFF. CDR3 in DNA: TGTGCCAGCAGTTACTCGGCAGGTCAGAATGAAAAACTGTTTTTT. V gene TRBV6-5 combines with J gene TRBJ1-4; D is ambiguous. CDR3 size: 15 residues. Germline lookup yields CDR1 MNHEY and CDR2 SVGAGI. V lost 0 bases and J lost 5, with 10 bases in between.

This rearrangement joins TRBV19 to TRBJ2-3, with D possibly being TRBD2 (5 bases). The CDR3 contains 13 residues. The germline gives CDR1 LNHDA, CDR2 SQIVND (reference sequence). V shed 0 bases and J shed 9 bases, with 10 bases lying between them. CDR3 DNA sequence: TGTGCCAGTAGTATAGAGGAAGGGAGAACGCAGTATTTT. Protein: CASSIEEGRTQYF. Together with reference TRBV19 and TRBJ2-3, the CDR3 gives the full variable domain: DGGITQSPKYLFRKEGQNVTLSCEQNLNHDAMYWYRQDPGQGLRLIYYSQIVNDFQKGDIAEGYSVSREKKESFPLTVTSAQKNPTAFYLCASSIEEGRTQYFGPGTRLTVL.

The rearrangement joins TRBV7-2 to TRBJ1-4, with a possible D match to TRBD1 (5 bases). Trimming stripped 5 bases from V and 3 bases from J, with 10 bases between. Germline CDR1 SGHTA, CDR2 FQGNSA. CDR3 length: 14 amino acids. As DNA, the CDR3 is TGTGCCAGCAGCCCGACAGCCTCTAATGAAAAACTGTTTTTT. Its protein product is CASSPTASNEKLFF.

The chain couples TRBV20-1 to TRBJ1-1; possibly TRBD1 for D (5 bases). Trimming shortened V by 6 bases and J by 5 bases, and 10 bases separated the two germline ends. Germline values: CDR1 DFQATT, CDR2 SNEGSKA (reference sequence). This CDR3 spans 11 amino acids. The CDR3 nucleotides read TGCAGTGCCAAGGGGCGGACTGAAGCTTTCTTT. It encodes CSAKGRTEAFF.

J is TRBJ2-6 and V is TRBV6-1; 8 bases fit TRBD1. The CDR3 runs to 17 residues. Germline V gene sequence: CDR1 MNHNS, CDR2 SASEGT. Trimming took 4 bases from V and 0 from J; bases not matched to a gene: 5. This CDR3 is CASSAGTGSSGANVLTF. The DNA of the CDR3 is TGTGCCAGCAGTGCCGGGACAGGAAGCTCTGGGGCCAACGTCCTGACTTTC.

This sequence joins TRBV28 and TRBJ1-5; D is perhaps TRBD1 (5 bases). Trimming took off 8 bases at V and 4 bases at J, with 12 bases between the two ends. The CDR3 is made up of 13 amino acids. CDR1 is MDHEN, CDR2 SYDVKM, per germline. The CDR3 region has the DNA TGTGCCAGCCGCGACAGCCCGAATCAGCCCCAGCATTTT. Its protein is CASRDSPNQPQHF.

The rearrangement uses TRBV6-5 and TRBJ2-7; a weak D match, TRBD1 (5 bases). V was shortened by 0 bases and J by 5 bases, with 11 bases between the two germline ends. Germline V gives CDR1 MNHEY, CDR2 SVGAGI. The CDR3 consists of 14 residues. CDR3 bases: TGTGCCAGCAGTTACTCGGACAAAGGTAACGAGCAGTACTTC. Encoded protein: CASSYSDKGNEQYF.